This T cell receptor beta chain originates from a study of blood T cell repertoires in COVID-19. The overall study: COVID-19 samples collected from the United States, Italy and Spain covered acute and convalescent phases. Sources were T cells, B-cell-depleted T cells, or PBMCs; the material itself was cDNA or gDNA.

Per the authors' pipeline: Amplification from reference gene primers served as the basis for estimated nucleated cell counts. TCRdb's copy holds only in-frame clones and misses some; the assay was immunoSEQ multiplex PCR. V and J calls and clone size are given by that table; D and trimming were obtained from the DNA. The table shows about 100,000 clones, with around four fifths occurring only once. The CDR3 is 17 residues long. Looked up from germline, CDR1 is MGHDK and CDR2 is SYGVNS. Between the trimmed V and J ends, which lost 5 bases and 2 bases, there was a span of 22 bases. The sequence was obtained from a man aged 45-65 years with active or convalescent COVID-19. Sequenced input: peripheral blood. V usage is TRBV25-1 and J usage is TRBJ2-7; TRBD2 is a possible D gene (5 bases). CDR3 bases: TGTGCCAGCAGTCCCCCCCTCACGGTAGCGCAAACCTACGAGCAGTACTTC. Protein: CASSPPLTVAQTYEQYF.